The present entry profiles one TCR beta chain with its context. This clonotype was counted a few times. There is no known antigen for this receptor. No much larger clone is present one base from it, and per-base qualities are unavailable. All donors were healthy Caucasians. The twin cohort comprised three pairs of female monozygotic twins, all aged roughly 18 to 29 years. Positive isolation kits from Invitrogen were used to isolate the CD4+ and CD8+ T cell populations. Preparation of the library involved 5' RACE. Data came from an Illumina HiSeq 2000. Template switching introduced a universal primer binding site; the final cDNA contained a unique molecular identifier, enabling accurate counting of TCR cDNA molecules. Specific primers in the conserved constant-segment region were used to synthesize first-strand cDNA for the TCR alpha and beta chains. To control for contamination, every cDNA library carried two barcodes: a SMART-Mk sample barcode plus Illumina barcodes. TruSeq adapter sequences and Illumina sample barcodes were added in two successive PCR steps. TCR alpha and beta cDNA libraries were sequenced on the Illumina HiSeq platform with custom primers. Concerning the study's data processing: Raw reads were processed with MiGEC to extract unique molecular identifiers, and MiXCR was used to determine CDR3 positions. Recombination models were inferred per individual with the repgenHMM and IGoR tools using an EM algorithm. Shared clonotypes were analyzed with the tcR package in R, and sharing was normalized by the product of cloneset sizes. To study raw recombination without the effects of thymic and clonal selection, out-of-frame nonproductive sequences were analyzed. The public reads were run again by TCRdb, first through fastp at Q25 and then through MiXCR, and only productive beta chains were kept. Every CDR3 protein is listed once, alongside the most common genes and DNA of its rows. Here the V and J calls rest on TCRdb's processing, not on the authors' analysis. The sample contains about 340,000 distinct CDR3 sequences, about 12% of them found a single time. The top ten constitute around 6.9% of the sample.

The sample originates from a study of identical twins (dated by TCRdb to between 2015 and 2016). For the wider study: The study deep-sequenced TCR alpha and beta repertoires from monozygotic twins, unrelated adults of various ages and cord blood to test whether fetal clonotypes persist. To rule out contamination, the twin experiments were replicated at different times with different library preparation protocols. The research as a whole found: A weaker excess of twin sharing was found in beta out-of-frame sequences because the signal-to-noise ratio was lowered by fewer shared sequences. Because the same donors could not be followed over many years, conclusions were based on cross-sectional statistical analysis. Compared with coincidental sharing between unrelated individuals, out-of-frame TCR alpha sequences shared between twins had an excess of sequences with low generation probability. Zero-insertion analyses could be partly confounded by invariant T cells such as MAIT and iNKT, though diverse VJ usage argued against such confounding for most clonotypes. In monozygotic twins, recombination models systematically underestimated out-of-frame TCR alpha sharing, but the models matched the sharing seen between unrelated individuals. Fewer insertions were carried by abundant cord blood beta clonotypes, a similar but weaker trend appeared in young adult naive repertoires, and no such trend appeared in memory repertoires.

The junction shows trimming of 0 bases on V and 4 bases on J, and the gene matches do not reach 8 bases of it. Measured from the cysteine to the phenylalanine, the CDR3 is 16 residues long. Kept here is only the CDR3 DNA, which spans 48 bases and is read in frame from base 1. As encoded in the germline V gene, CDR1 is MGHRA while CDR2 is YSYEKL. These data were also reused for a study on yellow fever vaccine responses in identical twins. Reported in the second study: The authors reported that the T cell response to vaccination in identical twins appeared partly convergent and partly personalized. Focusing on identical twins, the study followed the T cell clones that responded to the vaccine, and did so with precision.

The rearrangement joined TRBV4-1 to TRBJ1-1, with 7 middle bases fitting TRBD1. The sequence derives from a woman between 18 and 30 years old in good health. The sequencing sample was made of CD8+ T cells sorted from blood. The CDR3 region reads CASSQDLARGGTEAFF. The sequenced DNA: TGCGCCAGCAGCCAAGATCTGGCCAGGGGGGGCACTGAAGCTTTCTTT.